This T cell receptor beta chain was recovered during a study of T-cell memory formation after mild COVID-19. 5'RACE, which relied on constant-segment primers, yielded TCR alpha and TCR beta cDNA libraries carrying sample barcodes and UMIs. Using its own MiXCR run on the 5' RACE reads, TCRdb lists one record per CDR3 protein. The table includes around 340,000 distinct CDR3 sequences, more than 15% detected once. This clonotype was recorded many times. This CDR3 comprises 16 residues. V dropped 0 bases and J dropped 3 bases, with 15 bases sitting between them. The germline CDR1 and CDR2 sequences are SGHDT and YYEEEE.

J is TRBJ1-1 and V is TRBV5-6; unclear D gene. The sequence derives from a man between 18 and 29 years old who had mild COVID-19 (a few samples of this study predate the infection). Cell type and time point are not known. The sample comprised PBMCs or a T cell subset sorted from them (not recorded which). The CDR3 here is CASSLAPGRWHTEAFF. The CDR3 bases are TGTGCCAGCAGCTTGGCCCCTGGCAGGTGGCACACTGAAGCTTTCTTT.